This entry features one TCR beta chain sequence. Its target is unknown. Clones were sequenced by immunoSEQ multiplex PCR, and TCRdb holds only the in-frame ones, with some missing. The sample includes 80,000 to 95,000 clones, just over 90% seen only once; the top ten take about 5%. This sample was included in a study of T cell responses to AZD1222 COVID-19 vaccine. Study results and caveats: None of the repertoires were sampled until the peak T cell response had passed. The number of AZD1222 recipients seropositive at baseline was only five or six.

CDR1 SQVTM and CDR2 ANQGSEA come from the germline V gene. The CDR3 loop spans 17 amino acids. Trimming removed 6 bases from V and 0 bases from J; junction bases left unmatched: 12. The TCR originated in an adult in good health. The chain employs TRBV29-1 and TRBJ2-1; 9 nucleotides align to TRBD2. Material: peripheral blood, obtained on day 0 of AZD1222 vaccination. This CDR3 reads CSVENFISGSSYNEQFF. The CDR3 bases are TGCAGCGTCGAAAACTTCATTAGCGGGAGCTCCTACAATGAGCAGTTCTTC.